This passage covers 30 T cell receptor beta chains from one sample sequenced in a study of radiation and T cells in renal cell carcinoma. Time point given: blood 2 weeks post-SBRT. Treatment in this sample: 15 Gy SBRT to primary tumor, nephrectomy 4 weeks later. Method: immunoSEQ multiplex PCR; TCRdb's copy keeps in-frame clones and lacks some. The table has some 120,000 clones, approximately 85% seen once. Sequences were derived from blood, sampled from a patient whose treatment included radiotherapy and nephrectomy. The receptors were sampled from a man aged 50 to 60 with renal cell carcinoma.

The chain employs TRBV21-1 and TRBJ1-4; TRBD1 is the table's D call and was not checked against the DNA. TRBV21-1 is an annotated pseudogene. The CDR3 length is 20 residues. CDR3 nucleotide sequence: TGTGCCAGCAGCAACCCCATCTATAACTACAGGGTCACTACTAATGAAAAACTGTTTTTT. Translation: CASSNPIYNYRVTTNEKLFF.

V gene TRBV4-3 combines with J gene TRBJ2-2, with D tentatively TRBD2 (5 bases). The CDR3 loop spans 16 amino acids. V lost 0 bases and J lost 1, with 9 bases in between. The germline gives CDR1 LGHNA, CDR2 YSLEER. CDR3 coding DNA: TGCGCCAGCAGCCAAGACACACGGGGGAACACCGGGGAGCTGTTTTTT. It yields the protein CASSQDTRGNTGELFF.

The rearrangement joins TRBV4-3 to TRBJ2-3; 10 bases are shared with TRBD2. This CDR3 has 17 residues. Germline V lookup: CDR1 LGHNA, CDR2 YSLEER. Trimming took 2 bases from V and 4 from J; bases not matched to a gene: 9. This CDR3 is CASSQPPRTSGADTQYF. CDR3 DNA sequence: TGCGCCAGCAGCCAACCTCCTCGGACTAGCGGCGCAGATACGCAGTATTTT.

The V gene is TRBV19, the J gene TRBJ1-5; TRBD1 matches 7 bases. The CDR3 runs 15 residues. V was pared by 6 bases and J by 1 base, with 6 bases of the junction left unmatched. Germline CDR1 LNHDA, CDR2 SQIVND (reference sequence). The chain's CDR3 is CASREIQGSNQPQHF. CDR3 DNA sequence: TGTGCCAGTAGGGAAATACAGGGGAGCAATCAGCCCCAGCATTTT.

The DNA of the CDR3 is TGTGCCAGCAGCTTAGCACACCGCGCAGAGACCCAGTACTTC. Encoded protein: CASSLAHRAETQYF. The chain links TRBV7-6 to TRBJ2-5; D is undetermined. Germline loops: CDR1 SGHVS, CDR2 FNYEAQ. This CDR3 is 14 amino acids long. Trimming cost V 0 bases and J 4 bases, with 9 bases left between them.

The chain employs TRBV7-8 and TRBJ2-7; tentatively, D is TRBD2 (7 bases). Germline CDR1 and CDR2: SGHVS and FQNEAQ. V lost 5 bases to trimming and J lost 0 bases, with 23 bases between them. The CDR3 has 18 amino acids. DNA for the CDR3: TGTGCCAGCAGCGTCTCTGGGGGGGGCAGAATAGACTCCTACGAGCAGTACTTC. Its translation is CASSVSGGGRIDSYEQYF.

V and J are TRBV7-2 and TRBJ1-6; D unresolved. V was cut by 5 bases and J by 9 bases, with 20 bases left in between. Germline V gives CDR1 SGHTA, CDR2 FQGNSA. The CDR3 has 16 residues. This chain's CDR3 is CASSRAGEGTSSPLHF. Here the CDR3 DNA reads TGTGCCAGCAGCCGTGCCGGGGAGGGAACTAGTTCACCCCTCCACTTT.

V usage is TRBV29-1 and J usage is TRBJ2-1; D is unclear. This CDR3 contains 11 residues. Germline-derived CDR1 and CDR2 are SQVTM and ANQGSEA. V lost 3 bases, J lost 5 bases, and 5 bases lay in between. The CDR3 loop reads CSVERNNEQFF. Written as DNA, the CDR3 is TGCAGCGTTGAGAGAAACAATGAGCAGTTCTTC.

This chain joins TRBV6-5 and TRBJ2-7; D remains unclear. CDR1 and CDR2 (germline): MNHEY, SVGAGI. The CDR3 extends over 15 amino acids. The germline V and J ends were trimmed by 0 bases and 2 bases, with 11 bases remaining between them. CDR3 DNA: TGTGCCAGCAGTTACTCCACTGGCTCCCCCTACGAGCAGTACTTC. Protein sequence: CASSYSTGSPYEQYF.

This clone was found once. The chain has TRBV4-2 and TRBJ2-3; 8 bases fit TRBD2. Germline CDR1 is LGHNA and CDR2 is YNFKEQ. The CDR3 loop spans 16 amino acids. V dropped 1 base and J dropped 2; count of bases not matched to a gene: 5. The DNA for the CDR3 is TGTGCCAGCAGCCAAGGACGGGAGGGTCTCACAGATACGCAGTATTTT. Amino acid sequence: CASSQGREGLTDTQYF.

The count of this clone is one. This chain uses TRBV5-1 with TRBJ2-7; no clear D. Trimming pared 1 base from V and 2 bases from J, leaving 4 bases between. The germline gives CDR1 SGHRS, CDR2 YFSETQ. The CDR3 runs to 12 residues. The CDR3 protein is CASSLPAYEQYF. CDR3 bases: TGCGCCAGCAGCTTGCCTGCCTACGAGCAGTACTTC.

This clone showed up just once. V usage is TRBV6-6 and J usage is TRBJ2-4, with 10 bases fitting TRBD2. The CDR3 consists of 15 residues. V lost 8 bases to trimming and J lost 4 bases; unmatched junction nucleotides: 8. CDR1 MNHNY and CDR2 SVGAGI come from the germline V gene (reference sequence). The CDR3 bases are TGTGCCAGCGTGGAAGCGGGGGGGAATAAAAACATTCAGTACTTC. It encodes CASVEAGGNKNIQYF.

This chain joins TRBV4-2 and TRBJ2-7; D gene unclear. CDR1 is LGHNA and CDR2 is YNFKEQ in the germline V gene. Trimming shortened V by 0 bases and J by 3 bases, and 12 bases separated the two germline ends. The CDR3 totals 15 residues. CDR3 amino acids: CASSQDRGPNYEQYF. The CDR3 bases are TGTGCCAGCAGCCAAGATCGCGGACCCAACTACGAGCAGTACTTC.

V usage is TRBV30 and J usage is TRBJ1-1, with D tentatively TRBD1 (6 bases). V lost 4 bases to trimming and J lost 0 bases, with 12 bases between them. CDR1 GTSNPN and CDR2 SVGIG come from the germline V gene (reference sequence). The CDR3 runs to 14 residues. Here the CDR3 DNA reads TGTGCCTGGAACCGGGACACTTTGAACACTGAAGCTTTCTTT. Residues: CAWNRDTLNTEAFF.

This chain uses TRBV13 with TRBJ2-3; D unresolved. Germline V CDR1 and CDR2: PRHDT, FYEKMQ (reference sequence). The CDR3 covers 13 residues. Deletions cut 5 bases from V and 5 bases from J, with 11 bases between. CDR3 region: CASSPRLGDTQYF. CDR3 nucleotides: TGTGCCAGCAGCCCAAGATTGGGAGATACGCAGTATTTT.

This chain uses TRBV29-1 with TRBJ2-2; 12 nucleotides match TRBD2. This CDR3 is built from 19 residues. From germline, CDR1 is SQVTM and CDR2 ANQGSEA. V was pared by 0 bases and J by 6 bases, with 14 bases of the junction left unmatched. The CDR3 reads CSVEERVSSGRGSAGELFF. The DNA of the CDR3 is TGCAGCGTTGAAGAACGGGTGTCTAGCGGGAGGGGGTCGGCCGGGGAGCTGTTTTTT.

The gene calls are TRBV7-6 and TRBJ2-5; D unresolved. The CDR3 totals 17 residues. Trimming shortened V by 1 base and J by 2 bases, and 17 bases separated the two germline ends. CDR1 SGHVS and CDR2 FNYEAQ come from the germline V gene. CDR3 nucleotide sequence: TGTGCCAGCAGCTTAGAAGTGGCTAGTAGGTCGCAAGAGACCCAGTACTTC. Encoded protein: CASSLEVASRSQETQYF.

The chain combines TRBV12-5 with TRBJ2-6; 15 nucleotides line up with TRBD2. The germline gives CDR1 LGHNT, CDR2 FRNRAP. This CDR3 region has 21 residues. J was trimmed by 0 bases and V by 5 bases; bases with no gene match: 11. CDR3 coding DNA: TGTGCTAGTGGTGACGGGACTAGCGGGGGGTTCTATTCCTCTGGGGCCAACGTCCTGACTTTC. Translation gives CASGDGTSGGFYSSGANVLTF.

The chain couples TRBV30 to TRBJ1-1; D gene unclear. V was cut by 0 bases and J by 4 bases, with 9 bases left in between. The CDR3 contains 13 residues. The germline V gene encodes CDR1 GTSNPN and CDR2 SVGIG (reference sequence). CDR3 in amino acids: CAWSVQGTTEAFF. CDR3 coding DNA: TGTGCCTGGAGTGTACAAGGAACCACTGAAGCTTTCTTT.

Here the CDR3 DNA reads TGTGCCAGCAGCCCCTTGTTCACTGAAGCTTTCTTT. It yields the protein CASSPLFTEAFF. The chain has TRBV11-2 and TRBJ1-1; D gene uncertain. The CDR3 runs to 12 residues. The ends were cut back, 5 bases at V and 4 bases at J, with 8 bases in the middle. CDR1 is SGHAT, CDR2 FQNNGV, per germline.

The V gene is TRBV4-3, the J gene TRBJ2-7; TRBD2 matches 9 bases. The J segment lost 3 bases and the V segment lost 3 bases, leaving 6 bases of the junction unmatched. CDR1 is LGHNA and CDR2 is YSLEER in the germline V gene. This CDR3 is 15 amino acids long. CDR3 loop: CASSHATSGIYEQYF. The DNA for the CDR3 is TGCGCCAGCAGCCATGCGACTAGCGGAATCTACGAGCAGTACTTC.

This rearrangement joins TRBV7-9 to TRBJ2-7; D might be TRBD1 (6 bases). The CDR3 covers 14 residues. Germline CDR1 SEHNR, CDR2 FQNEAQ (reference sequence). Trimming left V 1 base short and J 3 bases short, with 10 bases between. The CDR3 spells CASSLGSRGYEQYF. CDR3 nucleotides: TGTGCCAGCAGCTTAGGATCCAGGGGCTACGAGCAGTACTTC.

The chain couples TRBV27 to TRBJ2-1, with TRBD1 matching over 7 bases. The CDR3 consists of 14 residues. Trimming removed 8 bases from V and 5 bases from J; junction bases left unmatched: 9. Germline lookup yields CDR1 MNHEY and CDR2 SMNVEV (reference sequence). The CDR3, as DNA: TGTGCCAGCGACTCCGGGACAGCAGACAATGAGCAGTTCTTC. Translating it yields CASDSGTADNEQFF.

J is TRBJ1-5 and V is TRBV28, with D perhaps matching TRBD1 (6 bases). CDR1 and CDR2 (germline): MDHEN, SYDVKM. The CDR3 sequence is 12 residues long. Trimming took 6 bases from V and 7 from J, leaving 10 bases between them. Written as DNA, the CDR3 is TGTGCCAGCAGGGACAGCTTCCAGCCCCAGCATTTT. This gives the protein CASRDSFQPQHF.

This clone came up a few times. The chain employs TRBV30 and TRBJ1-5, with TRBD1 matching over 7 bases. Germline CDR1 and CDR2: GTSNPN and SVGIG (reference sequence). CDR3 length equals 15 residues. The J segment lost 4 bases and the V segment lost 2 bases, leaving 8 bases of the junction unmatched. In nucleotides, the CDR3 is TGTGCCTGGAGTTTTGGGACAGTACTGAATCAGCCCCAGCATTTT. The encoded protein is CAWSFGTVLNQPQHF.

The chain has TRBV6-6 and TRBJ1-2, with 7 bases aligning to TRBD1. The length of the CDR3 is 13 residues. After removal of 5 bases from V and 8 bases from J, the junction contained 8 bases not matched to a gene. The germline CDR1 and CDR2 sequences are MNHNY and SVGAGI (reference sequence). DNA of the CDR3: TGTGCCAGCAGTCTCCAGGGGGAGGGCGGCTACACCTTC. Residues: CASSLQGEGGYTF.

J is TRBJ2-3 and V is TRBV9; 10 bases align to TRBD2. Trimming took 3 bases from V and 3 from J; bases not matched to a gene: 7. The CDR3 spans 16 residues. Looked up from germline, CDR1 is SGDLS and CDR2 is YYNGEE. CDR3 residues: CASSAESGGATDTQYF. The CDR3, as DNA: TGTGCCAGCAGCGCAGAGAGCGGGGGGGCGACAGATACGCAGTATTTT.

The chain uses TRBV28 and TRBJ2-5, with D tentatively TRBD1 (5 bases). Germline lookup yields CDR1 MDHEN and CDR2 SYDVKM. V gave up 2 bases and J gave up 5 bases, with 9 bases separating them. The CDR3 runs to 13 residues. The CDR3 coding sequence is TGTGCCAGCAGTTTACAGGGTGCGGAGACCCAGTACTTC. Amino acid sequence: CASSLQGAETQYF.

The chain employs TRBV6-1 and TRBJ1-2, with TRBD1 identical over 9 bases. The junction had 8 bases not matched to a gene; V was cut back by 4 bases and J by 2 bases. The length of the CDR3 is 16 residues. Germline lookup yields CDR1 MNHNS and CDR2 SASEGT. The CDR3 DNA sequence: TGTGCCAGCAGTGGGTACACAGGGGGCACGAACTATGGCTACACCTTC. Its protein product is CASSGYTGGTNYGYTF.

This clone was counted between two and nine times. The rearrangement uses TRBV9 and TRBJ2-1, with TRBD2 matching over 13 bases. The CDR3 has 15 residues. Germline V gene lookup returns CDR1 SGDLS and CDR2 YYNGEE. With 1 base clipped from V and 10 bases from J, the junction kept 5 bases outside the gene matches. In nucleotides, the CDR3 is TGTGCCAGCAGCGTATATACTAGCGGGGGGGAGGAGCAGTTCTTC. Its protein product is CASSVYTSGGEEQFF.